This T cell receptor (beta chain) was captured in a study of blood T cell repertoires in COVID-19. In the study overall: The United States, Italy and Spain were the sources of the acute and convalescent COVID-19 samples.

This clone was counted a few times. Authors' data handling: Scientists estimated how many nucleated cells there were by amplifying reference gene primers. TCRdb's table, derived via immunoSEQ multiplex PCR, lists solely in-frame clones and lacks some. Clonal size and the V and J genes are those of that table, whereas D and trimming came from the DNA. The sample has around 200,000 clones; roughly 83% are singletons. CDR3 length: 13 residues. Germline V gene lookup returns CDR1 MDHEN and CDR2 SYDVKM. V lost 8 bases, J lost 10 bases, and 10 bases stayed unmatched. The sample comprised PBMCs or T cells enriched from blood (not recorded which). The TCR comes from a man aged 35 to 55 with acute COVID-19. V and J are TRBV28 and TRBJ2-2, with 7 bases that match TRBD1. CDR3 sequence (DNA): TGTGCCAGCTGGAGCACGGGACAGAAGGAGCTGTTTTTT. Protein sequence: CASWSTGQKELFF.